The next 28 T cell receptor beta chains were all read from a single sample in a study of blood T cell repertoires in COVID-19. The repertoire was sequenced with immunoSEQ multiplex PCR; TCRdb's copy has only in-frame clones and lacks some. The data contain fewer than 400,000 clones, approximately 88% of them singletons. The sample consisted of PBMCs or T cells enriched from blood (not recorded which). These receptors all stem from a woman younger than 35 who had recovered from COVID-19.

The rearrangement uses TRBV4-3 and TRBJ2-1, with D unresolved. Germline CDR1 reads LGHNA; CDR2 reads YSLEER. This CDR3 spans 13 amino acids. V was trimmed by 0 bases and J by 5 bases, leaving 5 bases between them. CDR3 loop: CASSQDQNNEQFF. For the CDR3, the DNA is TGCGCCAGCAGCCAAGATCAAAACAATGAGCAGTTCTTC.

This clone was observed a handful of times. V gene TRBV5-6 combines with J gene TRBJ1-1; no definite D call. The CDR3 runs 15 residues. The germline V and J ends were trimmed by 4 bases and 4 bases, with 17 bases remaining between them. Germline CDR1 reads SGHDT; CDR2 reads YYEEEE. The CDR3 DNA follows: TGTGCCAGCAGCCTTCCCATTACATCGGGCACTGAAGCTTTCTTT. Amino acids: CASSLPITSGTEAFF.

J is TRBJ2-7 and V is TRBV9, with 7 bases aligning to TRBD2. After removal of 0 bases from V and 8 bases from J, the junction contained 5 bases not matched to a gene. In germline, CDR1 is SGDLS, CDR2 YYNGEE. This CDR3 spans 13 amino acids. The CDR3 loop is CASSVAAGAKQYF. CDR3 bases: TGTGCCAGCAGCGTAGCCGCGGGAGCTAAGCAGTACTTC.

J is TRBJ2-6 and V is TRBV19, with D hard to call. CDR3 length: 16 residues. Germline V gene data show CDR1 as LNHDA and CDR2 as SQIVND (reference sequence). The V end was cut by 5 bases, the J end by 3 bases, with 14 bases between. The CDR3 region is CASSFPPRSGANVLTF. Written as DNA, the CDR3 is TGTGCCAGTAGTTTTCCACCTAGGAGTGGGGCCAACGTCCTGACTTTC.

The V gene is TRBV5-1, the J gene TRBJ2-5; D perhaps matches TRBD2 (5 bases). The CDR3 has 16 amino acids. The V and J ends lost 0 bases and 5 bases respectively, with 17 bases between them. Germline V lookup: CDR1 SGHRS, CDR2 YFSETQ. CDR3 residues: CASSLDAAAEGETQYF. The CDR3 DNA reads TGCGCCAGCAGCTTGGATGCAGCGGCAGAGGGCGAGACCCAGTACTTC.

The CDR3 DNA reads as TGCGCCAGCAGCCAAGATCCAGCTAGCGGGAGAGGTGAGACCCAGTACTTC. As protein: CASSQDPASGRGETQYF. The chain has TRBV4-3 and TRBJ2-5, with 10 bases identical to TRBD2. The length of the CDR3 is 17 residues. CDR1 and CDR2 from the germline V gene are LGHNA and YSLEER. The V segment lost 0 bases and the J segment 5 bases; nucleotides outside the gene matches: 9.

This chain uses TRBV7-6 with TRBJ2-1; 7 nucleotides agree with TRBD2. This CDR3 has 16 residues. Germline loops: CDR1 SGHVS, CDR2 FNYEAQ. The V gene end was trimmed by 2 bases and the J gene end by 5 bases; junction bases not matched to a gene: 9. CDR3 nucleotides: TGTGCCAGCAGCTTATTTGTGTCTAGCGGACACAATGAGCAGTTCTTC. It is translated as CASSLFVSSGHNEQFF.

This chain joins TRBV6-2 or TRBV6-3 and TRBJ1-2; 7 bases align to TRBD1. CDR1 and CDR2 from the germline V gene are MNHEY and SVGEGT. V was clipped by 5 bases and J by 2 bases; unmatched bases: 2. This CDR3 is 13 amino acids long. This CDR3 is CASSAQGNYGYTF. The CDR3 bases are TGTGCCAGCAGTGCACAGGGGAACTATGGCTACACCTTC.

This clone was counted once. V and J are TRBV9 and TRBJ1-4; 10 bases align to TRBD1. Germline trimming cut 3 bases from V and 7 bases from J; bases unmatched to any gene: 6. Germline lookup yields CDR1 SGDLS and CDR2 YYNGEE. The CDR3 loop spans 15 amino acids. This chain's CDR3 is CASSGGRTGGEKLFF. The CDR3 bases are TGTGCCAGCAGCGGAGGAAGGACAGGGGGTGAAAAACTGTTTTTT.

V is TRBV7-2 and J is TRBJ1-2; TRBD1 might be the D (6 bases). Between the trimmed V and J ends, which lost 6 bases and 5 bases, there was a span of 13 bases. Germline V CDR1 and CDR2: SGHTA, FQGNSA. The CDR3 contains 13 residues. The CDR3 loop reads CASSLGARYGYTF. The CDR3 DNA is TGTGCCAGCAGTTTGGGGGCGAGGTATGGCTACACCTTC.

V and J are TRBV7-3 and TRBJ2-2, with D possibly being TRBD1 (6 bases). CDR1 is SGHTA, CDR2 FQGTGA, per germline. The V end lost 1 base, the J end lost 3 bases, and 15 bases lay between the germline ends. The length of the CDR3 is 17 residues. The CDR3 loop reads CASSLNGRGAHTGELFF. The CDR3 DNA reads TGTGCCAGCAGCTTAAACGGCAGGGGCGCACACACCGGGGAGCTGTTTTTT.

A single count supports this clone. At one end, the junction sequence differs from germline, possibly due to a read error. J is TRBJ2-7 and V is TRBV9; D remains unclear. This CDR3 is 12 amino acids long. Germline V gene data show CDR1 as SGDLS and CDR2 as YYNGEE. The CDR3 spells CASTVPPHEQYF. DNA for the CDR3: TGTGCCAGCACCGTACCTCCTCACGAGCAGTACTTC.

V gene TRBV11-2 combines with J gene TRBJ2-2; no reliable D call. CDR1 is SGHAT and CDR2 is FQNNGV in the germline V gene. Trimming pared 7 bases from V and 5 bases from J, leaving 14 bases between. This CDR3 has 14 residues. CDR3 region: CASTYKTDTGELFF. The CDR3 coding sequence is TGTGCCAGCACCTACAAAACAGATACCGGGGAGCTGTTTTTT.

This chain connects TRBV6-5 to TRBJ2-3, with TRBD2 matching over 10 bases. This CDR3 has 16 residues. Germline lookup yields CDR1 MNHEY and CDR2 SVGAGI. V lost 1 base, J lost 2 bases, and 3 bases stayed unmatched. DNA for the CDR3: TGTGCCAGCAGTTACTGGAGCGGGAGGGACACAGATACGCAGTATTTT. Encoded protein: CASSYWSGRDTDTQYF.

The genes are TRBV5-6 and TRBJ2-7; 7 positions match TRBD1. Trimming took 2 bases from V and 2 from J; bases not matched to a gene: 4. The CDR3 runs to 14 residues. Germline loops: CDR1 SGHDT, CDR2 YYEEEE. The CDR3 reads CASSFAGTAYEQYF. CDR3 coding DNA: TGTGCCAGCAGCTTTGCTGGGACAGCCTACGAGCAGTACTTC.

CDR3 protein: CATGPGQYTDTQYF. CDR3 bases: TGTGCCACCGGACCGGGACAGTACACAGATACGCAGTATTTT. This rearrangement joins TRBV24-1 to TRBJ2-3; TRBD1 matches at 7 bases. The CDR3 consists of 14 residues. The V segment lost 9 bases and the J segment 2 bases; nucleotides outside the gene matches: 7. The germline V gene has CDR1 KGHDR and CDR2 SFDVKD.

This chain connects TRBV7-3 to TRBJ2-3, with TRBD2 matching 13 bases. This CDR3 contains 16 residues. V dropped 4 bases and J dropped 2; count of bases not matched to a gene: 3. Germline V lookup: CDR1 SGHTA, CDR2 FQGTGA. The CDR3 bases are TGTGCCAGCAGCTCGGGACTAGCGGGGACCACAGATACGCAGTATTTT. This sequence encodes CASSSGLAGTTDTQYF.

The chain links TRBV5-4 to TRBJ1-1; a weak D match, TRBD1 (6 bases). This CDR3 contains 15 residues. V was cut by 4 bases and J by 1 base, with 14 bases left in between. Germline V lookup: CDR1 SGHNT, CDR2 YYREEE (reference sequence). The DNA for the CDR3 is TGTGCCAGCAGCCAGGCCCCCAGGGGGAACACTGAAGCTTTCTTT. This codes for CASSQAPRGNTEAFF.

The CDR3 nucleotides read TGTGCCACCAGCGGGAAGCCTTGGACAGACGGCTACGAGCAGTACTTC. Encoded protein: CATSGKPWTDGYEQYF. The chain combines TRBV15 with TRBJ2-7, with D possibly matching TRBD1 (6 bases). This CDR3 region has 16 residues. The germline gives CDR1 LNHNV, CDR2 YYDKDF (reference sequence). With 5 bases removed from V and 3 bases from J, the gap between germline ends came to 20 bases.

V usage is TRBV7-8 and J usage is TRBJ1-1; 7 bases are a match to TRBD1. The CDR3 loop spans 16 amino acids. The V segment lost 2 bases and the J segment 4 bases; nucleotides outside the gene matches: 10. Germline loops: CDR1 SGHVS, CDR2 FQNEAQ. The CDR3 DNA follows: TGTGCCAGCAGCTTACGGCGCCACAGGGGAATCACTGAAGCTTTCTTT. This codes for CASSLRRHRGITEAFF.

The V gene is TRBV6-2 or TRBV6-3, the J gene TRBJ2-3; the D gene is possibly TRBD2 (5 bases). CDR1 and CDR2 (germline): MNHEY, SVGEGT. The V end was cut by 3 bases, the J end by 0 bases, with 10 bases between. The CDR3 consists of 15 residues. CDR3 residues: CASSYVPSSTDTQYF. The CDR3 DNA reads as TGTGCCAGCAGTTATGTGCCTAGCAGCACAGATACGCAGTATTTT.

This sequence joins TRBV6-5 and TRBJ2-7, with D tentatively TRBD1 (5 bases). This CDR3 spans 14 amino acids. Trimming took 6 bases from V and 2 from J, leaving 14 bases between them. Looked up from germline, CDR1 is MNHEY and CDR2 is SVGAGI. CDR3 DNA: TGTGCCAGCAGACAAGGGGAAGAGCCCTACGAGCAGTACTTC. Encoded protein: CASRQGEEPYEQYF.

This chain uses TRBV29-1 with TRBJ2-5; 9 bases are a match to TRBD1. This CDR3 has 13 residues. Looked up from germline, CDR1 is SQVTM and CDR2 is ANQGSEA. V gave up 6 bases and J gave up 5 bases; unmatched junction bases: 7. In DNA form, the CDR3 reads TGCAGCGTAAAACAGGGGGCCGGGGAGACCCAGTACTTC. Encoded protein: CSVKQGAGETQYF.

The chain joins TRBV7-9 to TRBJ1-2; D unclear. V shed 4 bases and J shed 0 bases, with 18 bases lying between them. The CDR3 runs to 17 residues. Germline V gene lookup returns CDR1 SEHNR and CDR2 FQNEAQ (reference sequence). Written as DNA, the CDR3 is TGTGCCAGCAGCTCCCCCTTGCCGGGAGGACCTAACTATGGCTACACCTTC. Translating it yields CASSSPLPGGPNYGYTF.

The chain links TRBV4-2 to TRBJ2-1; TRBD2 is a possible D gene (6 bases). Germline V gene data show CDR1 as LGHNA and CDR2 as YNFKEQ. There are 16 residues in the CDR3. Trimming took off 4 bases at V and 4 bases at J, with 17 bases between the two ends. CDR3 loop: CASSPQRVADYNEQFF. The CDR3 coding sequence is TGTGCCAGCAGCCCACAGAGGGTAGCGGATTACAATGAGCAGTTCTTC.

Comments on this clone: One end of the junction does not line up with germline, which may come from a read error. This sequence joins TRBV2 and TRBJ2-5; 11 positions agree with TRBD1. Germline values: CDR1 SNHLY, CDR2 FYNNEI. The CDR3 runs to 15 residues. The CDR3 sequence: CATSGTGGTQETQYF. As DNA, the CDR3 is TGTGCCACCAGTGGGACAGGGGGGACACAAGAGACCCAGTACTTC. Full variable domain (remainder filled in from reference TRBV2 and TRBJ2-5): EPEVTQTPSHQVTQMGQEVILRCVPISNHLYFYWYRQILGQKVEFLVSFYNNEISEKSEIFDDQFSVERPDGSNFTLKIRSTKLEDSAMYFCATSGTGGTQETQYFGPGTRLLVL.

In its sample, this clone was seen once. The CDR3 loop reads CASSIGRGWGTSKPQHF. The CDR3 bases are TGTGCCAGTAGTATTGGAAGGGGTTGGGGAACAAGTAAGCCCCAGCATTTT. The chain couples TRBV19 to TRBJ1-5, with a possible D match to TRBD1 (5 bases). CDR3 length equals 17 residues. The ends were cut back, 3 bases at V and 8 bases at J, with 23 bases in the middle. Germline V gene sequence: CDR1 LNHDA, CDR2 SQIVND (reference sequence).

This rearrangement joins TRBV9 to TRBJ2-1; no clear D. CDR1 is SGDLS, CDR2 YYNGEE, per germline. V lost 4 bases to trimming and J lost 0 bases, with 14 bases between them. The CDR3 covers 16 residues. CDR3 bases: TGTGCCAGCAGCCCGGAGCGTTCCCGCTCCTACAATGAGCAGTTCTTC. It is translated as CASSPERSRSYNEQFF.